The rows below give T cell receptor beta chains drawn from one sample of a study of blood T cell repertoires in COVID-19. Here immunoSEQ multiplex PCR was the method, and the copy in TCRdb shows in-frame clones only, minus some. The sample shows about 350,000 clones, approximately 89% of them seen only once. The sample was peripheral blood. These receptor sequences come from a woman aged 60-75 years with COVID-19, enrolled during active disease. Both conserved end residues are part of each CDR3. Fields, in order: J gene, clone size, V gene, D gene, CDR3 protein, CDR3 DNA. D genes are given only for firm matches. Clone size is not always given. Where it is, it says once, few, many or a class for expanded clones.

>TRBJ1-1|.|TRBV29-1|.
CSAGQTNTEAFF
TGCAGCGCCGGACAGACGAACACTGAAGCTTTCTTT
>TRBJ1-3|.|TRBV25-1|.
CASSPSGSSGNTIYF
TGTGCCAGCAGCCCATCGGGGAGCTCTGGAAACACCATATATTTT
>TRBJ1-1|.|TRBV11-2|.
CASSLDGRGTEAFF
TGTGCCAGCAGCTTAGATGGGAGAGGGACTGAAGCTTTCTTT
>TRBJ1-3|.|TRBV7-2|TRBD1
CASGRDSGNTIYF
TGTGCCAGCGGCCGGGACAGCGGAAACACCATATATTTT
>TRBJ1-2|few|TRBV5-1|TRBD1
CASSPQGGVNYGYTF
TGCGCCAGCAGCCCGCAGGGGGGAGTTAACTATGGCTACACCTTC
>TRBJ1-1|.|TRBV7-3|.
CASSLMGQLNTEAFF
TGTGCCAGCAGCCTCATGGGACAACTCAACACTGAAGCTTTCTTT
>TRBJ2-6|.|TRBV5-1|.
CASSLDSENSGANVLTF
TGCGCCAGCAGCCTGGACAGTGAGAACTCTGGGGCCAACGTCCTGACTTTC
>TRBJ1-6|.|TRBV28|.
CASSPRTDRVAPLHF
TGTGCCAGCAGTCCTCGGACAGACCGAGTCGCACCCCTCCACTTT
>TRBJ1-4|.|TRBV19|TRBD1
CASSIGQGAIGEKLFF
TGTGCCAGTAGTATTGGACAGGGGGCAATTGGTGAAAAACTGTTTTTT
>TRBJ2-3|.|TRBV18|.
CASSHRDMSTDTQYF
TGTGCCAGCTCACACCGGGACATGAGCACAGATACGCAGTATTTT
>TRBJ1-4|.|TRBV27|.
CASSSHRINNEKLFF
TGTGCCAGCAGTTCCCACAGGATTAATAATGAAAAACTGTTTTTT
>TRBJ2-2|once|TRBV4-2|.
CASSQESPKYGELFF
TGTGCCAGCAGCCAAGAAAGCCCAAAGTACGGGGAGCTGTTTTTT
>TRBJ2-5|.|TRBV3-1/TRBV3-2|.
CASSQGQGGTQYF
TGTGCCAGCAGCCAAGGGCAGGGGGGGACCCAGTACTTC
>TRBJ1-1|.|TRBV5-1|.
CASSHSPPNTEAFF
TGCGCCAGCAGCCACTCTCCCCCGAACACTGAAGCTTTCTTT
>TRBJ2-7|once|TRBV5-1|TRBD1
CASSSGGTGGFEQYF
TGCGCCAGCAGCTCGGGCGGGACAGGGGGCTTCGAGCAGTACTTC
>TRBJ2-3|.|TRBV19|.
CASRAFSTDTQYF
TGTGCCTCGAGAGCTTTTTCCACAGATACGCAGTATTTT
>TRBJ1-5|.|TRBV28|TRBD1
CASRRDRNNQPQHF
TGTGCCAGCAGGAGGGACAGAAATAATCAGCCCCAGCATTTT
>TRBJ1-2|.|TRBV4-1|.
CASSQEAGPPNYGYTF
TGCGCCAGCAGCCAAGAAGCAGGGCCCCCTAACTATGGCTACACCTTC
>TRBJ2-3|.|TRBV5-1|.
CASSLPQGDTQYF
TGCGCCAGCAGCTTGCCCCAGGGTGATACGCAGTATTTT
>TRBJ1-1|.|TRBV6-5|TRBD1
CASRADRVTEAFF
TGTGCCAGCAGGGCGGACAGGGTGACTGAAGCTTTCTTT
>TRBJ2-1|few|TRBV4-1|.
CASSQGTEFYNEQFF
TGCGCCAGCAGCCAAGGGACAGAATTCTACAATGAGCAGTTCTTC
>TRBJ2-7|once|TRBV5-1|TRBD1
CASSHGTGGVYEQYF
TGCGCCAGCAGCCACGGGACAGGGGGCGTCTACGAGCAGTACTTC
>TRBJ2-5|.|TRBV5-1|TRBD2
CASSLGGGTDQETQYF
TGCGCCAGCAGCTTGGGCGGGGGGACGGACCAAGAGACCCAGTACTTC
>TRBJ1-6|.|TRBV5-1|.
CASSPPGGTAGNSPLHF
TGCGCCAGCAGCCCGCCGGGCGGGACGGCTGGGAATTCACCCCTCCACTTT
>TRBJ1-1|.|TRBV5-1|.
CASTWGTLRTEAFF
TGCGCCAGCACCTGGGGCACACTGAGGACTGAAGCTTTCTTT
>TRBJ1-2|few|TRBV5-1|TRBD1
CASSLSPGGVSIGYTF
TGCGCCAGCAGCTTGTCCCCAGGGGGCGTTTCTATAGGCTACACCTTC
>TRBJ1-4|.|TRBV19|.
CASTTALNEKLFF
TGTGCCAGTACAACAGCCCTTAATGAAAAACTGTTTTTT
>TRBJ1-1|.|TRBV7-2|.
CASSSGLGEAFF
TGTGCCAGCAGCTCGGGATTGGGGGAAGCTTTCTTT
>TRBJ1-6|.|TRBV30|.
CAWSGWGSENSPLHF
TGTGCCTGGAGCGGGTGGGGCTCAGAGAATTCACCCCTCCACTTT
>TRBJ1-2|.|TRBV2|TRBD1
CASSLGQGFGYGYTF
TGTGCCAGCAGTCTGGGACAGGGGTTTGGCTATGGCTACACCTTC
>TRBJ2-7|.|TRBV5-4|TRBD1
CASSWTGDPYEQYF
TGTGCCAGCAGCTGGACAGGGGATCCCTACGAGCAGTACTTC
>TRBJ2-1|once|TRBV2|TRBD1
CASRVRGLSYNEQFF
TGTGCCAGCAGGGTCAGGGGGCTGTCCTACAATGAGCAGTTCTTC
>TRBJ2-2|.|TRBV4-2|TRBD2
CASSRTSGTSGGTGELFF
TGTGCCAGCAGCCGCACCTCCGGGACTAGCGGGGGTACCGGGGAGCTGTTTTTT